The clone carrying this T cell receptor beta chain has a handful of counts. What it binds is not known. This entry comes from a study of OX40 agonist ivuxolimab in advanced cancers. Looking at the study overall: Every 2 weeks, patients received ivuxolimab intravenously, dosed at 0.01 to 10 mg/kg.

The study sampled blood at baseline, cycle 4 day 1, and cycle 7 day 1. Sequencing was performed with immunoSEQ multiplex PCR; in TCRdb, only in-frame clones are kept and a portion is missing. Of 50,000 to 75,000 clones in the sample, almost 85% are singletons; the top ten hold 7.5% to 10%. CDR3 length: 16 amino acids. V dropped 3 bases and J dropped 7 bases, with 19 bases sitting between them. The germline gives CDR1 LNHDA, CDR2 SQIVND (reference sequence). General study points: Within 6 weeks, CD4+ and CD8+ blood T cells expanded clonally at 0.1 to 3.0 mg/kg.

This chain joins TRBV19 and TRBJ1-5; D not certain. Sequencing used CD4+ or CD8+ T cells sorted from blood, obtained in a trial of the OX40 agonist ivuxolimab. The TCR was taken from an adult with an advanced solid tumor such as melanoma, head and neck, liver or kidney cancer. The CDR3 loop is CASSMGRAWEEQPQHF. The CDR3, as DNA: TGTGCCAGTAGTATGGGCCGGGCCTGGGAAGAACAGCCCCAGCATTTT.